Below, 11 T cell receptor beta chains from the same sample are listed, as sequenced in a study of blood T cell repertoires in COVID-19 (dated by TCRdb to 2019 to 2021). The library was made by the immunoSEQ multiplex PCR assay. TCRdb carries this immuneACCESS record with in-frame sequences only. Its versions omit some clonotypes, under half of them owing to an unresolved V gene in the studies checked, with the rest unexplained. The sample records over 300,000 clones, roughly nine tenths of which are singletons. The top ten hold approximately 1.2% of the sample. The source material was peripheral blood. Every receptor here comes from a man aged 40-50 years with acute or convalescent COVID-19.

Concerning this clone: In the same sample, other DNA sequences code for this CDR3. The rearrangement uses TRBV19 and TRBJ1-2; D might be TRBD1 (5 bases). Trimming took off 1 base at V and 2 bases at J, with 5 bases between the two ends. Germline lookup yields CDR1 LNHDA and CDR2 SQIVND (reference sequence). The CDR3 sequence is 13 residues long. The chain's CDR3 is CASSIAGNYGYTF. The DNA for the CDR3 is TGTGCCAGTAGTATAGCAGGGAACTATGGCTACACCTTC.

The chain is built from TRBV5-1 and TRBJ1-2, with D possibly TRBD1 on 5 matching bases. V was pared by 0 bases and J by 0 bases, with 24 bases between. This CDR3 is 20 amino acids long. In germline, CDR1 is SGHRS, CDR2 YFSETQ. The CDR3 DNA reads TGCGCCAGCAGCTTGGGTCTCCGCAGGGACGGGAGAAAAGCTAACTATGGCTACACCTTC. Translation gives CASSLGLRRDGRKANYGYTF.

J is TRBJ2-1 and V is TRBV27; 12 bases align to TRBD2. CDR1 is MNHEY and CDR2 is SMNVEV in the germline V gene (reference sequence). CDR3 length: 15 residues. J was trimmed by 6 bases and V by 7 bases; bases with no gene match: 7. CDR3 nucleotides: TGTGCCAGCACCAGACTAGCGGGAGATGGCAATGAGCAGTTCTTC. Its translation is CASTRLAGDGNEQFF.

CDR3 bases: TGTGCCAGCAGCTTAACATACAGGGGGCACGGCGACTATGGCTACACCTTC. It is translated as CASSLTYRGHGDYGYTF. The chain carries TRBV7-9 and TRBJ1-2; 9 bases are shared with TRBD1. The CDR3 loop spans 17 amino acids. Looked up from germline, CDR1 is SEHNR and CDR2 is FQNEAQ (reference sequence). With V trimmed by 2 bases and J by 3 bases, 10 bases remained unmatched.

The CDR3 protein is CASLGGTGYYEQYF. The CDR3 region has the DNA TGTGCCAGCCTGGGGGGGACAGGGTACTACGAGCAGTACTTC. The V call is TRBV6-5, the J call TRBJ2-7; TRBD1 agrees at 9 bases. The CDR3 spans 14 residues. Germline assignment: CDR1 MNHEY and CDR2 SVGAGI. J was trimmed by 3 bases and V by 8 bases; bases with no gene match: 8.

The rearrangement uses TRBV27 and TRBJ1-6, with D hard to call. V was cut by 3 bases and J by 6 bases, with 12 bases left in between. This CDR3 has 15 amino acids. Germline loops: CDR1 MNHEY, CDR2 SMNVEV (reference sequence). As DNA, the CDR3 is TGTGCCAGCAGTTTTTATGAGGTGCCTAATTCACCCCTCCACTTT. This gives the protein CASSFYEVPNSPLHF.

The rearrangement links TRBV19 to TRBJ2-1; 7 nucleotides line up with TRBD1. The V segment lost 5 bases and the J segment 6 bases; nucleotides outside the gene matches: 10. From germline, CDR1 is LNHDA and CDR2 SQIVND (reference sequence). The CDR3 covers 15 residues. The CDR3 coding sequence is TGTGCCAGTAGTGCACGAGCAGGGGGTATCAATGAGCAGTTCTTC. Translation: CASSARAGGINEQFF.

The chain has TRBV4-1 and TRBJ1-1; 9 nucleotides line up with TRBD1. CDR3 length: 14 amino acids. CDR1 and CDR2 from the germline V gene are MGHRA and YSYEKL. V lost 5 bases to trimming and J lost 7 bases; unmatched junction nucleotides: 8. This chain's CDR3 is CASSVRQGGNEAFF. DNA of the CDR3: TGCGCCAGCAGCGTCCGACAGGGGGGCAATGAAGCTTTCTTT.

This rearrangement joins TRBV7-2 to TRBJ1-2; D uncertain. The germline V gene has CDR1 SGHTA and CDR2 FQGNSA. Deletions cut 1 base from V and 6 bases from J, with 9 bases between. This CDR3 comprises 13 residues. CDR3 nucleotide sequence: TGTGCCAGCAGCTTAGGGTTTGAGCATGGCTACACCTTC. Protein product: CASSLGFEHGYTF.

The V call is TRBV10-3, the J call TRBJ1-2; a possible D gene is TRBD1 (5 bases). This CDR3 is 14 amino acids long. Trimming pared 6 bases from V and 0 bases from J, leaving 11 bases between. CDR1 and CDR2 (germline): ENHRY, SYGVKD. The CDR3 reads CAIRGGTANYGYTF. DNA of the CDR3: TGTGCCATCAGGGGGGGGACGGCTAACTATGGCTACACCTTC.

The rearrangement links TRBV5-1 to TRBJ2-1; 13 bases are a match to TRBD2. Germline lookup yields CDR1 SGHRS and CDR2 YFSETQ. CDR3 length equals 16 residues. V trimming: 1 base; J trimming: 7 bases; junction bases outside the gene matches: 5. The CDR3 DNA reads as TGCGCCAGCAGCTTGCCGACTAGCGGGAGGAATAATGAGCAGTTCTTC. It encodes CASSLPTSGRNNEQFF.